This section outlines one T cell receptor beta chain sequence together with its context. The antigen remains unidentified. These data come from a study of cytomegalovirus exposure and HLA in healthy donors. Overall study results and limits: The productive fraction for most TCR beta V segments was about 90% or about 30% in an earlier analysis. There was a cluster of highly shared sequence variants that was likely a sequencing artifact.

This CDR3 is built from 16 residues. The J segment lost 1 base and the V segment lost 5 bases, leaving 7 bases of the junction unmatched. The germline V gene has CDR1 SGHTA and CDR2 FQGTGA. In the PCR, 60 Vbeta and 13 Jbeta primers were used. Clones were sequenced by immunoSEQ multiplex PCR, and TCRdb holds only the in-frame ones, with some missing. The data show roughly 180,000 clones, roughly 77% seen once. The chain carries TRBV7-3 and TRBJ2-3; 9 nucleotides line up with TRBD2. The sequenced material came from PBMCs. The sequence came from a young woman in good health and CMV-seronegative. CDR3 sequence reads: CASSPAGGGGTDTQYF. CDR3 DNA sequence: TGTGCCAGCAGCCCGGCGGGCGGGGGGGGCACAGATACGCAGTATTTT.